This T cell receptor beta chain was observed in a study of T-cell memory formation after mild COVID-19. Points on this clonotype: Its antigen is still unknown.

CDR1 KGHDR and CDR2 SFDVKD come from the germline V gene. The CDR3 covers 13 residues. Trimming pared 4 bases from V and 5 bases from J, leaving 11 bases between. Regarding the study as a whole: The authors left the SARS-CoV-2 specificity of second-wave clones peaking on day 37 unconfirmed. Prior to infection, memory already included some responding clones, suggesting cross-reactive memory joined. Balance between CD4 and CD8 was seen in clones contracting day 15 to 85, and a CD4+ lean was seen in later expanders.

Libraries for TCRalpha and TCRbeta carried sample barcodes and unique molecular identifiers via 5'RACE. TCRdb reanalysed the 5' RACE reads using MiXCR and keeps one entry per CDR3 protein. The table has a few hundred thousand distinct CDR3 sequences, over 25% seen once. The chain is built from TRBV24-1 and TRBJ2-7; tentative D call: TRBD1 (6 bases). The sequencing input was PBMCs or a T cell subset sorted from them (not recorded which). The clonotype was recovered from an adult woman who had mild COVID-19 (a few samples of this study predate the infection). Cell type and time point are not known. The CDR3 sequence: CATSENRADEQYF. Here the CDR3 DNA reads TGTGCCACCAGTGAAAACAGGGCCGACGAGCAGTACTTC.